This T cell receptor beta chain originates from a study of CD8 T cells in ankylosing spondylitis. General study results and limits: Relatively rare in peripheral blood, disease-linked clones were also CD8+.

Researchers built TCR beta libraries using quantitative 5'-RACE with molecular barcodes. TCRdb re-called the 5' RACE reads through MiXCR, storing one row per CDR3 protein. The sample gives more than 150,000 distinct CDR3 sequences, 10% to 15% of which show up once; 9.5% to 11% is in the top ten. Trimming cost V 4 bases and J 2 bases; bases outside gene matches: 5. From germline, CDR1 is SGHNT and CDR2 YYREEE (reference sequence). The CDR3 consists of 15 residues. As regards this clonotype: What it binds is not known.

Material for sequencing was blood, either unsorted or a sorted T cell fraction (not recorded which). The TCR comes from a female donor with ankylosing spondylitis or in good health (not recorded which). The chain carries TRBV5-4 and TRBJ2-3, with TRBD2 matching over 9 bases. The CDR3: CASSTQREDTDTQYF. The CDR3 DNA sequence: TGTGCCAGCAGCACCCAGCGGGAGGACACAGATACGCAGTATTTT.